This is a list of T cell receptor beta chains from one sample in a study of post-analysis software for immune sequencing data. In TCRdb, the PCR reads were re-called with MiXCR into one record per CDR3 protein. The sample yields a few hundred thousand distinct CDR3 sequences, 35% to 45% seen once. Sequencing was carried out using blood. These receptors originate from a girl aged 2 to 10 with multiple sclerosis. Each CDR3 is given with its conserved first and last residue. D genes are given only for firm matches. Clone size is given for some rows only: seen once, a few or many times, or a class if the clone is expanded.

size: .; V: TRBV2; D: .; J: TRBJ2-4; DNA: TGTGCCACCTTGGGTGGGCGAAACATTCAGTACTTC; CDR3: CATLGGRNIQYF
size: .; V: TRBV5-1; D: .; J: TRBJ2-3; DNA: TGCGCCAGCAGCCAAGGAACTAGCACGGCCACAGATACGCAGTATTTT; CDR3: CASSQGTSTATDTQYF
size: .; V: TRBV7-3; D: .; J: TRBJ2-7; DNA: TGTGCCAGCAGCCGGGGTGCAGGTCCAAATATTCAGTACTTC; CDR3: CASSRGAGPNIQYF
size: few; V: TRBV6-6; D: .; J: TRBJ2-3; DNA: TGTGCCAGCAGTTCCGAGGGGAGCACAGATACGCAGTATTTT; CDR3: CASSSEGSTDTQYF
size: many; V: TRBV29-1; D: TRBD1; J: TRBJ2-7; DNA: TGCAGCCTATACATCCGGGACAGGGGTTACGAGCAGTACTTC; CDR3: CSLYIRDRGYEQYF
size: .; V: TRBV12-3/TRBV12-4; D: .; J: TRBJ2-6; DNA: TGTGCCAGCAGTTTAAAAGGGGTTTCTGGGGCCAACGTCCTGACTTTC; CDR3: CASSLKGVSGANVLTF
size: few; V: TRBV5-1; D: TRBD2; J: TRBJ2-1; DNA: TGCGCCAGCAACTATGGTAGCGGGAGGAGCTCCTACAATGAGCAGTTCTTC; CDR3: CASNYGSGRSSYNEQFF
size: .; V: TRBV18; D: TRBD1; J: TRBJ2-3; DNA: TGTGCCAGCTCACCCCGAGTGGGTTCCGGGACAGGGGGCCCTGGAACCTCAGATACGCAGTATTTT; CDR3: CASSPRVGSGTGGPGTSDTQYF
size: .; V: TRBV11-2; D: TRBD1; J: TRBJ1-2; DNA: TGTGCCAGCAGCTTAGGGCCGGGACAGGACTATGGCTACACCTTC; CDR3: CASSLGPGQDYGYTF
size: few; V: TRBV12-3/TRBV12-4; D: .; J: TRBJ2-1; DNA: TGTGCCAGCAGCTCCTTATCCCCCGGGAGCGAGCAGTTCTTC; CDR3: CASSSLSPGSEQFF
size: few; V: TRBV6-4; D: .; J: TRBJ1-1; DNA: TGTGCCAGCCGATTCGTCGGACAGAACACTGAAGCTTTCTTT; CDR3: CASRFVGQNTEAFF
size: .; V: TRBV29-1; D: .; J: TRBJ2-3; DNA: TGCAGCGCCTACCCTCTGCCCAGGGTTGGGGGAAGCACAGATACGCAGTATTTT; CDR3: CSAYPLPRVGGSTDTQYF
size: .; V: TRBV20-1; D: .; J: TRBJ1-2; DNA: TGCAGTGCTAGGGAGGGTGGCTACACCTTC; CDR3: CSAREGGYTF
size: .; V: TRBV20-1; D: .; J: TRBJ1-1; DNA: TGCAGTGCTAGAGGTGGTACTGAAGCTTTCTTT; CDR3: CSARGGTEAFF
size: few; V: TRBV24-1; D: .; J: TRBJ1-2; DNA: TGTGCCACCAGTGGACCGGATCTCTATGGCTACACCTTC; CDR3: CATSGPDLYGYTF
size: .; V: TRBV2; D: .; J: TRBJ1-6; DNA: TGTGCCGGGTCACCTCGCTTGCCAAATTCACCCCTCCACTTT; CDR3: CAGSPRLPNSPLHF
size: .; V: TRBV6-1; D: .; J: TRBJ2-2; DNA: TGTGCCAGCAGGAACTACGGGACCGGTATTACCGGGGAGCTGTTTTTT; CDR3: CASRNYGTGITGELFF
size: few; V: TRBV12-3/TRBV12-4; D: TRBD2; J: TRBJ2-7; DNA: TGTGCCAGCAGTTTCCGGGCGGGGGCCTACGAGCAGTACTTC; CDR3: CASSFRAGAYEQYF
size: .; V: TRBV14; D: TRBD1; J: TRBJ2-7; DNA: TGTGCCAGATCGACAGGGCCTTCCTACGAGCAGTACTTC; CDR3: CARSTGPSYEQYF
size: .; V: TRBV19; D: TRBD1; J: TRBJ1-2; DNA: TGTGCCAGTAGTGTTGGGACAGGGGGCCAGTATGGCTACACCTTC; CDR3: CASSVGTGGQYGYTF
size: .; V: TRBV20-1; D: TRBD1; J: TRBJ2-7; DNA: TGCAGTGCTAGACGGACAGGGGCCGGAGAGCAGTACTTC; CDR3: CSARRTGAGEQYF
size: .; V: TRBV4-1; D: TRBD1; J: TRBJ2-1; DNA: TGCGCCAGCAGCCAATTTTTACGGGACAGGGAAAACAATGAGCAGTTCTTC; CDR3: CASSQFLRDRENNEQFF
size: .; V: TRBV7-6; D: .; J: TRBJ2-5; DNA: TGTGCCAGCAGCCTCTTGGTGGGGGAAACGGGCCAAGAGACCCAGTACTTC; CDR3: CASSLLVGETGQETQYF
size: .; V: TRBV28; D: TRBD2; J: TRBJ2-7; DNA: TGTGCCAGCAGTTCGGGACTAGCGGAAATATCCTACGAGCAGTACTTC; CDR3: CASSSGLAEISYEQYF
size: few; V: TRBV15; D: TRBD1; J: TRBJ2-7; DNA: TGTGCCACCAGCAGAGTTGGACAGGGGTCCTACGAGCAGTACTTC; CDR3: CATSRVGQGSYEQYF
size: .; V: TRBV7-3; D: TRBD1; J: TRBJ2-7; DNA: TGTGCCAGCAGCTTAAGTCCTGGGGACAGCTACGAGCAGTACTTC; CDR3: CASSLSPGDSYEQYF
size: few; V: TRBV6-4; D: TRBD2; J: TRBJ2-1; DNA: TGTGCCAGCAGTGACCAAGGGGGACTAGCAAACAATGAGCAGTTCTTC; CDR3: CASSDQGGLANNEQFF
size: .; V: TRBV14; D: TRBD2; J: TRBJ2-5; DNA: TGTGCCAGCAGTAGGCTAGCGGAAGAGACCCAGTACTTC; CDR3: CASSRLAEETQYF
size: many; V: TRBV7-2; D: .; J: TRBJ2-7; DNA: TGTGCCAGCAGCTCCTACTCCTACGAGCAGTACTTC; CDR3: CASSSYSYEQYF
size: .; V: TRBV10-3; D: .; J: TRBJ2-5; DNA: TGTGCCATCAGTGTATCTAGACAGCGGTTTAGAACCCAGTACTTC; CDR3: CAISVSRQRFRTQYF
size: few; V: TRBV6-1; D: .; J: TRBJ2-4; DNA: TGTGCCAGCAGTCCCGGACAGGGAGGGTTGAACATTCAGTACTTC; CDR3: CASSPGQGGLNIQYF
size: .; V: TRBV10-3; D: .; J: TRBJ2-7; DNA: TGTGCCATCAGTGGGTTGGACGACGAGCAGTACTTC; CDR3: CAISGLDDEQYF
size: .; V: TRBV12-3/TRBV12-4; D: .; J: TRBJ1-2; DNA: TGTGCCAGCAGTTTTAGGCAGGGCCATGACTACACCTTC; CDR3: CASSFRQGHDYTF
size: few; V: TRBV27; D: TRBD1; J: TRBJ1-2; DNA: TGTGCCAGCAGTTTATCCACTATCGGGACAGGGCCCTACACCTTC; CDR3: CASSLSTIGTGPYTF
size: few; V: TRBV29-1; D: .; J: TRBJ2-3; DNA: TGCAGCGGGGACACTTTCACAGATACGCAGTATTTT; CDR3: CSGDTFTDTQYF
size: .; V: TRBV20-1; D: TRBD2; J: TRBJ2-1; DNA: TGCAGTGCTAGAGTCTTCGGACTAGCGGGAGGACACAATGAGCAGTTCTTC; CDR3: CSARVFGLAGGHNEQFF
size: few; V: TRBV6-6; D: TRBD2; J: TRBJ2-5; DNA: TGTGCCAGCAGTTACTCGATGGCGGGAGGGCTGGAGACCCAGTACTTC; CDR3: CASSYSMAGGLETQYF
size: .; V: TRBV20-1; D: .; J: TRBJ1-2; DNA: TGCAGTGCTAGACGGGCCGCCTCCTCTAACTATGGCTACACCTTC; CDR3: CSARRAASSNYGYTF
size: .; V: TRBV7-2; D: TRBD2; J: TRBJ2-3; DNA: TGTGCCAGCAGCTTTAGACTAGCGACAGATACGCAGTATTTT; CDR3: CASSFRLATDTQYF
size: few; V: TRBV5-5; D: .; J: TRBJ2-1; DNA: TGTGCCAGCAGCAGGGGAGGCCCGGGGAATGAGCAGTTCTTC; CDR3: CASSRGGPGNEQFF
size: few; V: TRBV28; D: TRBD1; J: TRBJ2-1; DNA: TGTGCCAGCAACAGGGGGGTGACCTACAATGAGCAGTTCTTC; CDR3: CASNRGVTYNEQFF
size: few; V: TRBV9; D: TRBD1; J: TRBJ2-1; DNA: TGTGCCAGCAGCGGGGGACAGCGTTACAATGAGCAGTTCTTC; CDR3: CASSGGQRYNEQFF
size: .; V: TRBV20-1; D: .; J: TRBJ1-4; DNA: TGCAGTGCGGCTGGAGGGACATACTCTAATGAAAAACTGTTTTTT; CDR3: CSAAGGTYSNEKLFF
size: few; V: TRBV13; D: .; J: TRBJ2-5; DNA: TGTGCCAGCAGCCCCCGGGATCCTGGCGAGACCCAGTACTTC; CDR3: CASSPRDPGETQYF
size: .; V: TRBV11-2; D: .; J: TRBJ2-7; DNA: TGTGCCAGCAGCTTAGAAACAGGGTCCCTGTACTTC; CDR3: CASSLETGSLYF
size: few; V: TRBV6-5; D: TRBD1; J: TRBJ1-5; DNA: TGTGCCAGCAGTTACCCCAGGGTAGGGGGACAGATCAATCAGCCCCAGCATTTT; CDR3: CASSYPRVGGQINQPQHF
size: .; V: TRBV7-3; D: .; J: TRBJ2-7; DNA: TGTGCCAGCAGCTTATACCCCGGGCAGGGTTACGAGCAGTACTTC; CDR3: CASSLYPGQGYEQYF
size: many; V: TRBV28; D: .; J: TRBJ2-1; DNA: TGTGCCAGCAGTATCCCACGGCGAGGGTACAATGAGCAGTTCTTC; CDR3: CASSIPRRGYNEQFF
size: .; V: TRBV20-1; D: TRBD1; J: TRBJ1-6; DNA: TGCAGTGCACGGGAGGGGGCTCTCCACTTT; CDR3: CSAREGALHF
size: few; V: TRBV15; D: .; J: TRBJ2-3; DNA: TGTGCCACCAGCAGAGATCGCACGCAGTATTTT; CDR3: CATSRDRTQYF
size: .; V: TRBV10-3; D: .; J: TRBJ2-1; DNA: TGTGCCATCAGTGAAACTAGCCGTAGCTCCTACAATGAGCAGTTCTTC; CDR3: CAISETSRSSYNEQFF
size: .; V: TRBV20-1; D: .; J: TRBJ2-3; DNA: TGCAGTGCTAGAGACTGGTCCCCGATGGGGACAGATACGCAGTATTTT; CDR3: CSARDWSPMGTDTQYF
size: many; V: TRBV5-4; D: TRBD1; J: TRBJ2-5; DNA: TGTGCCAGCAGCCCCCGAGGTGGGACAGGGAAAGAGACCCAGTACTTC; CDR3: CASSPRGGTGKETQYF
size: .; V: TRBV7-8; D: TRBD2; J: TRBJ2-7; DNA: TGTGCCAACAGCTTAGAGGTAGCGGGGGGCCACGAGCAGTACTTC; CDR3: CANSLEVAGGHEQYF
size: few; V: TRBV6-2/TRBV6-3; D: .; J: TRBJ2-7; DNA: TGTGCCAGCAGGACCCTTTTGTCCACCTACGAGCAGTACTTC; CDR3: CASRTLLSTYEQYF